This TCR beta chain was recovered during a study of shared clonotypes between healthy human individuals. Assay used: immunoSEQ multiplex PCR; TCRdb lists only in-frame clones, some missing. The sample holds roughly 660,000 clones, about 90% seen once. With respect to this clone: This specimen includes other DNA sequences encoding the same CDR3.

The CDR3 has 16 amino acids. V was clipped by 0 bases and J by 1 base, with 10 bases between them. CDR1 is MNHEY and CDR2 is SMNVEV in the germline V gene (reference sequence). Specimen: memory CD8+ T cells from PBMCs. Subset in this sample: CD45RO+ cells pooled with CCR7-negative TemRA cells. The receptor was derived from a man younger than 35 in good health. Some clones in this sample may be carry-over from other donors' samples. The chain links TRBV27 to TRBJ2-1, with D maybe TRBD2 (5 bases). In nucleotides, the CDR3 is TGTGCCAGCAGTTTATCGGCCGGGGAATCCTACAATGAGCAGTTCTTC. Protein: CASSLSAGESYNEQFF.